The source of this T cell receptor beta chain is a study of T cell responses to AZD1222 COVID-19 vaccine. This clone showed up just a few times. CDR1 SGHVS and CDR2 FQNEAQ come from the germline V gene. Losses at the gene ends were 2 bases for V and 3 bases for J; bases not matched to a gene: 5. The CDR3 extends over 15 amino acids. Using immunoSEQ multiplex PCR, the repertoire was profiled, and TCRdb retains in-frame clones only, with some absent. The table shows tens of thousands of clones, with more than 70% occurring only once. This TCR derives from an adult in good health. Sequenced here: peripheral blood, sampled on day 0 of AZD1222 vaccination. V gene TRBV7-8 combines with J gene TRBJ2-7; 9 bases map to TRBD2. CDR3 protein: CASSLPASGNYEQYF. In nucleotides, the CDR3 is TGTGCCAGCAGCTTACCAGCTAGCGGGAACTACGAGCAGTACTTC.